These 20 T cell receptor beta chains originate from one sample sequenced in a study of CD8+ T cells in alopecia areata. The authors extracted RNA and reverse transcribed it into cDNA as the sequencing template. The assay was immunoSEQ multiplex PCR, and TCRdb's table has in-frame clones only and misses some. The sample yields roughly 200,000 clones, around 63% seen once. Sequencing was performed on CD4+ T cells sorted from blood, taken at week 0. The origin of the receptors is a human donor with alopecia areata.

This chain joins TRBV7-2 and TRBJ1-2, with 10 positions matching TRBD1. The CDR3 loop spans 15 amino acids. Trimming at V came to 6 bases and at J to 7 bases, leaving 11 bases not matched to a gene. Germline CDR1 SGHTA, CDR2 FQGNSA. The DNA of the CDR3 is TGTGCCAGCAGTAGCCGGGACAGGGGTCTCAGTGGCTACACCTTC. Its protein product is CASSSRDRGLSGYTF.

The J gene is TRBJ1-1, the V gene TRBV30; 10 bases match TRBD1. The CDR3 runs 11 residues. The germline V gene has CDR1 GTSNPN and CDR2 SVGIG (reference sequence). The CDR3 bases are TGTGGTAGCGGGACAGGGGTTGAAGCTTTCTTT. Its protein product is CGSGTGVEAFF.

V usage is TRBV7-2 and J usage is TRBJ2-4; D tentatively fits TRBD1 or TRBD2 (5 bases each). The CDR3 is 14 amino acids. Germline assignment: CDR1 SGHTA and CDR2 FQGNSA. Trimming removed 5 bases at V and 0 bases at J, with 8 bases between. The CDR3 here is CASSDGTAKNIQYF. The CDR3 nucleotides are TGTGCCAGCAGCGACGGGACAGCCAAAAACATTCAGTACTTC.

The chain has TRBV29-1 and TRBJ2-7; 9 bases line up with TRBD2. The CDR3 length is 13 residues. Germline V lookup: CDR1 SQVTM, CDR2 ANQGSEA. V dropped 6 bases and J dropped 0; count of bases not matched to a gene: 3. The CDR3 nucleotides are TGCAGCGTCTCGGGACTAGCCTCCTACGAGCAGTACTTC. This codes for CSVSGLASYEQYF.

The chain employs TRBV7-2 and TRBJ2-1; 9 bases align to TRBD2. Germline trimming cut 0 bases from V and 15 bases from J; bases unmatched to any gene: 3. Germline CDR1 is SGHTA and CDR2 is FQGNSA. The CDR3 runs 12 residues. CDR3 sequence: CASSLALAGRFF. In nucleotides, the CDR3 is TGTGCCAGCAGCTTAGCCCTAGCGGGGAGGTTCTTC.

The chain joins TRBV2 to TRBJ2-4, with D perhaps TRBD2 (6 bases). This CDR3 spans 16 amino acids. The V gene's germline CDR1 is SNHLY and CDR2 FYNNEI. V was clipped by 1 base and J by 2 bases, with 12 bases between them. The CDR3 reads CASSEGGVQSKNIQYF. The CDR3 region has the DNA TGTGCCAGCAGTGAAGGGGGGGTACAGTCCAAAAACATTCAGTACTTC.

CDR3 region: CSVRDRGTGELFF. DNA for the CDR3: TGCAGCGTCCGGGACAGGGGCACCGGGGAGCTGTTTTTT. The gene calls are TRBV29-1 and TRBJ2-2; TRBD1 agrees at 10 bases. V gave up 6 bases and J gave up 4 bases; unmatched junction bases: 2. Germline CDR1 reads SQVTM; CDR2 reads ANQGSEA. This CDR3 is 13 amino acids long.

J is TRBJ2-7 and V is TRBV25-1; 9 bases are a match to TRBD1. This CDR3 comprises 17 residues. Trimming removed 5 bases from V and 0 bases from J; junction bases left unmatched: 11. CDR1 and CDR2 (germline): MGHDK, SYGVNS. The CDR3 DNA reads TGTGCCAGCAGTCCCCCCACTGGGACAGGGAACTCCTACGAGCAGTACTTC. Translation: CASSPPTGTGNSYEQYF.

The chain is built from TRBV7-2 and TRBJ1-5; no reliable D call. CDR1 is SGHTA and CDR2 is FQGNSA in the germline V gene. V was trimmed by 7 bases and J by 0 bases, leaving 7 bases between them. The CDR3 runs 13 residues. The CDR3 protein is CASNSISNQPQHF. Here the CDR3 DNA reads TGTGCCAGCAATAGTATTAGCAATCAGCCCCAGCATTTT.

The chain joins TRBV29-1 to TRBJ2-7; 10 bases line up with TRBD2. The V gene's germline CDR1 is SQVTM and CDR2 ANQGSEA. The CDR3 runs 16 residues. V gave up 1 base and J gave up 3 bases; unmatched junction bases: 9. The CDR3: CSVEGGLAGGFYEQYF. CDR3 coding DNA: TGCAGCGTTGAAGGCGGATTAGCGGGGGGCTTCTACGAGCAGTACTTC.

The chain combines TRBV27 with TRBJ1-5, with 12 bases aligning to TRBD1. Germline lookup yields CDR1 MNHEY and CDR2 SMNVEV (reference sequence). J lost 3 bases, V lost 6 bases, and 3 bases had no gene match. The CDR3 has 15 amino acids. The DNA of the CDR3 is TGTGCCAGCAGACTGGGACAGGGGGCCAATCAGCCCCAGCATTTT. Its translation is CASRLGQGANQPQHF.

This clone was picked up a small number of times. The chain uses TRBV2 and TRBJ1-6, with unresolved D. Germline loops: CDR1 SNHLY, CDR2 FYNNEI. This CDR3 is 16 amino acids long. V lost 7 bases and J 1 base, leaving 14 bases between the germline ends. CDR3 region: CASTPGLGSYNSPLHF. The CDR3 DNA reads as TGTGCCAGCACCCCGGGGTTGGGATCCTATAATTCACCCCTCCACTTT. Drawing the rest from reference TRBV2 and TRBJ1-6, the complete variable domain is EPEVTQTPSHQVTQMGQEVILRCVPISNHLYFYWYRQILGQKVEFLVSFYNNEISEKSEIFDDQFSVERPDGSNFTLKIRSTKLEDSAMYFCASTPGLGSYNSPLHFGNGTRLTVT.

The chain is built from TRBV4-3 and TRBJ2-7, with 11 bases identical to TRBD2. This CDR3 region has 15 residues. CDR1 is LGHNA, CDR2 YSLEER, per germline. With 3 bases clipped from V and 6 bases from J, the junction kept 7 bases outside the gene matches. This CDR3 is CASSHTTSGAFEQYF. The CDR3 bases are TGCGCCAGCAGCCATACGACTAGCGGGGCTTTCGAGCAGTACTTC.

The chain has TRBV29-1 and TRBJ1-1; no reliable D call. This CDR3 has 13 residues. Trimming shortened V by 2 bases and J by 0 bases, and 7 bases separated the two germline ends. CDR1 SQVTM and CDR2 ANQGSEA come from the germline V gene. The CDR3 region is CSVEPLLNTEAFF. CDR3 nucleotide sequence: TGCAGCGTTGAACCCCTCTTGAACACTGAAGCTTTCTTT.

Only one count was recorded for this clone. This rearrangement joins TRBV30 to TRBJ1-2, with 9 bases identical to TRBD1. CDR1 and CDR2 (germline): GTSNPN, SVGIG (reference sequence). There are 16 residues in the CDR3. J was trimmed by 8 bases and V by 5 bases; bases with no gene match: 18. In DNA, the CDR3 is TGTGCCTGGTTCCGGGACAGGGTGTTCTCTAGTTACGGCTACACCTTC. Amino acid sequence: CAWFRDRVFSSYGYTF.

The chain employs TRBV19 and TRBJ1-5; no clear D gene. Trimming pared 3 bases from V and 6 bases from J, leaving 12 bases between. The CDR3 totals 14 residues. Germline CDR1 and CDR2: LNHDA and SQIVND (reference sequence). CDR3 nucleotide sequence: TGTGCCAGTAGTATCGTGGCAGCCGGTCAGCCCCAGCATTTT. Its protein product is CASSIVAAGQPQHF.

The chain links TRBV7-2 to TRBJ2-3, with TRBD1 as a possible D gene (6 bases). The CDR3 consists of 16 residues. V lost 5 bases and J lost 3, with 18 bases in between. CDR1 SGHTA and CDR2 FQGNSA come from the germline V gene. The CDR3 sequence is CASSLGRGYGTDTQYF. The CDR3, as DNA: TGTGCCAGCAGCCTGGGCAGGGGTTATGGAACAGATACGCAGTATTTT.

The genes are TRBV29-1 and TRBJ2-4; 7 bases map to TRBD1. The CDR3 sequence is 15 residues long. Germline assignment: CDR1 SQVTM and CDR2 ANQGSEA. Trimming at V came to 4 bases and at J to 0 bases, leaving 6 bases not matched to a gene. The CDR3 here is CSVGQGSLAKNIQYF. The CDR3, as DNA: TGCAGCGTTGGACAGGGAAGTCTAGCCAAAAACATTCAGTACTTC.

V and J are TRBV29-1 and TRBJ1-2, with 11 bases matching TRBD1. V was pared by 7 bases and J by 2 bases, with 3 bases of the junction left unmatched. The CDR3 covers 13 residues. Germline CDR1 and CDR2: SQVTM and ANQGSEA. CDR3 protein: CSARDRGNYGYTF. CDR3 DNA: TGCAGCGCCCGGGACAGGGGGAACTATGGCTACACCTTC.

CDR3 coding DNA: TGCGCCAGCAGCGTAACAACAGGGGGGAATTCACCCCTCCACTTT. This codes for CASSVTTGGNSPLHF. This chain joins TRBV5-1 and TRBJ1-6; 8 bases are shared with TRBD1. The germline CDR1 and CDR2 sequences are SGHRS and YFSETQ. V gave up 4 bases and J gave up 7 bases; unmatched junction bases: 7. The CDR3 extends over 15 amino acids.